The clone carrying this TCR beta chain was counted a few times. Its target is unknown. TCRdb processed the 5' RACE reads anew with MiXCR; each CDR3 protein has one entry. The sample holds approximately 600,000 distinct CDR3 sequences; approximately 13% are singletons and the top ten take about 15%. The data belong to a study of T cells after yellow fever vaccination. Study-wide points: Reappearing after the booster were most of the clones from primary vaccination (96% CD4, about 88% CD8). By day 5 rather than day 15, the secondary response had peaked, though it was weaker. Researchers cautioned that FACS-sorted repertoires could harbor abundant clonotypes contaminating from the bulk population.

Trimming took 5 bases from V and 2 from J, leaving 16 bases between them. The CDR3 spans 14 residues. Germline V CDR1 and CDR2: DFQATT, SNEGSKA (reference sequence). This sequence joins TRBV20-1 and TRBJ2-7; D possibly corresponds to TRBD2 (6 bases). The material sequenced was PBMCs, taken on the day of the yellow fever booster vaccination. The sequence derives from a man aged 25-40 years who received the YFV17D yellow fever vaccine. CDR3 region: CSAFPGLGPYEQYF. The CDR3 DNA reads TGCAGTGCTTTCCCGGGACTGGGGCCCTACGAGCAGTACTTC.